This T cell receptor beta chain comes out of a study of CD8 T cells in Susac syndrome. After extraction with the RNeasy kit, about 0.45 to 1 ug of the RNA was reverse transcribed using random hexamers. A multiplex approach, immunoSEQ multiplex PCR, amplified TCR beta CDR3 across 54 Vbeta and 13 Jbeta. TCRdb re-called the immunoSEQ multiplex PCR reads with MiXCR, one entry per CDR3 protein. This table has 400,000 to 550,000 distinct CDR3 sequences, around 85% appearing once. The CDR3 spans 18 residues. The J segment lost 3 bases and the V segment lost 1 base, leaving 11 bases of the junction unmatched. CDR1 SGHAT and CDR2 FQNNGV come from the germline V gene. Blood CD8+ and CD4+ T cells underwent high-throughput TCR beta sequencing. This clonotype was seen once.

V usage is TRBV11-2 and J usage is TRBJ2-7; 11 positions match TRBD2. This sequence originates from a human donor with multiple sclerosis. Sequencing used CD8+ T cells from PBMCs. CDR3 region: CASSLGGTSGDAYYEQYF. The DNA for the CDR3 is TGTGCCAGCAGCTTAGGGGGGACTAGCGGAGACGCCTACTACGAGCAGTACTTC.